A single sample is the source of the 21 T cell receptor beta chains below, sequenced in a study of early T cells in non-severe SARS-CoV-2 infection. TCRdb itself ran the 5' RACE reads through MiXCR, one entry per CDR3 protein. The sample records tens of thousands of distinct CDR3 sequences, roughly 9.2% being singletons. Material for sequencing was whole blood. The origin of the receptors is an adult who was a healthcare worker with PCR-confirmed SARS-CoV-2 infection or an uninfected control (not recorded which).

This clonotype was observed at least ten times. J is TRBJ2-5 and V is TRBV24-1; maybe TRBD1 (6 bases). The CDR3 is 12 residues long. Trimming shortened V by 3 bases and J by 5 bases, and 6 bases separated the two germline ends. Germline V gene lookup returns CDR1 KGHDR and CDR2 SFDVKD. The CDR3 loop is CATSDRGETQYF. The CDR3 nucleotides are TGTGCCACCAGTGATAGGGGGGAGACCCAGTACTTC.

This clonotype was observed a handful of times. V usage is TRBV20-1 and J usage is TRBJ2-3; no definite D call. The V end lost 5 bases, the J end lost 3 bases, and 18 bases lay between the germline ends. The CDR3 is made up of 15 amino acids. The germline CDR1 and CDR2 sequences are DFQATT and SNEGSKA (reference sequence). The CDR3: CSAPESAKRTDTQYF. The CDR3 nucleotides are TGCAGTGCTCCCGAATCGGCTAAAAGAACAGATACGCAGTATTTT.

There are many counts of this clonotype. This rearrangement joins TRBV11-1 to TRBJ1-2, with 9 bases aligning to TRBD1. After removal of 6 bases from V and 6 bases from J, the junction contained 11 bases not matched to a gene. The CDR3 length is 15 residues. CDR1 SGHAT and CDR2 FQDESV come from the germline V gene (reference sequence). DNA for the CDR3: TGTGCCAGCAGTCTGACCGGGACAGGGTTGGATGGCTACACCTTC. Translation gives CASSLTGTGLDGYTF.

The CDR3 spells CATSDSRGQRGGNTGELFF. DNA for the CDR3: TGTGCCACCAGTGATTCCAGGGGCCAGCGGGGGGGCAACACCGGGGAGCTGTTTTTT. V gene TRBV24-1 combines with J gene TRBJ2-2; 10 bases are a match to TRBD2. The CDR3 is 19 residues long. Germline V lookup: CDR1 KGHDR, CDR2 SFDVKD. Trimming cost V 2 bases and J 2 bases; bases outside gene matches: 10.

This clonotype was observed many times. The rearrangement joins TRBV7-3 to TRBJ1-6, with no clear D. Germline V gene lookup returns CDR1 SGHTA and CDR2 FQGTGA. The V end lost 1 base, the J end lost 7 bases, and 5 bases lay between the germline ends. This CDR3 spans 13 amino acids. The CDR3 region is CASSLIPNSPLHF. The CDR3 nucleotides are TGTGCCAGCAGCTTAATCCCGAATTCACCCCTCCACTTT.

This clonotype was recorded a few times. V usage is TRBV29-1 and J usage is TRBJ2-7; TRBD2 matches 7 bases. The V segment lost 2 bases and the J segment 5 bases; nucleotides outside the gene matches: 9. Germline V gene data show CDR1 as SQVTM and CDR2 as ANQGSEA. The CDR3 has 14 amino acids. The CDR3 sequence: CSVEWTAAGDEQYF. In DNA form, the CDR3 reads TGCAGCGTTGAATGGACCGCCGCGGGGGACGAGCAGTACTTC.

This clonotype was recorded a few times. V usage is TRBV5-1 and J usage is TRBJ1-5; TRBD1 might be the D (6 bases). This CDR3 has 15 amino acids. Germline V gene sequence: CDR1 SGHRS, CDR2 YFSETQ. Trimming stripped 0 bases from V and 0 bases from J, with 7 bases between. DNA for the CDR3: TGCGCCAGCAGCTTGGGGGACAATAGCAATCAGCCCCAGCATTTT. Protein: CASSLGDNSNQPQHF. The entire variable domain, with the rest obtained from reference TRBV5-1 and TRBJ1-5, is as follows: KAGVTQTPRYLIKTRGQQVTLSCSPISGHRSVSWYQQTPGQGLQFLFEYFSETQRNKGNFPGRFSGRQFSNSRSEMNVSTLELGDSALYLCASSLGDNSNQPQHFGDGTRLSIL.

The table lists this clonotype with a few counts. The CDR3: CASSQVGGGETQYF. CDR3 nucleotide sequence: TGCGCCAGCAGCCAAGTGGGGGGCGGGGAGACCCAGTACTTC. This chain links TRBV4-3 with TRBJ2-5; tentatively, D is TRBD1 or TRBD2 (6 bases each). The length of the CDR3 is 14 residues. V lost 1 base to trimming and J lost 5 bases, with 11 bases between them. The germline V gene encodes CDR1 LGHNA and CDR2 YSLEER.

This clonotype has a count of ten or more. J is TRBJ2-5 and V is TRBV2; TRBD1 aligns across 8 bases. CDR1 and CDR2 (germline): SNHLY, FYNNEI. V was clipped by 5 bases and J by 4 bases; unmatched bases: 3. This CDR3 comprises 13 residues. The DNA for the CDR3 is TGTGCCAGCAGTCGAGACAGGGGAGAGACCCAGTACTTC. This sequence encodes CASSRDRGETQYF.

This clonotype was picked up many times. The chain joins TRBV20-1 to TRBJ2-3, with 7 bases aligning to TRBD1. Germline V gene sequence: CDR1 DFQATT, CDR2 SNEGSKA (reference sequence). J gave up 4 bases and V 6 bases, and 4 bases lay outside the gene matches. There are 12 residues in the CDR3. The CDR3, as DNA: TGCAGTGCCCCCGGGACAGCAGATACGCAGTATTTT. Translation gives CSAPGTADTQYF.

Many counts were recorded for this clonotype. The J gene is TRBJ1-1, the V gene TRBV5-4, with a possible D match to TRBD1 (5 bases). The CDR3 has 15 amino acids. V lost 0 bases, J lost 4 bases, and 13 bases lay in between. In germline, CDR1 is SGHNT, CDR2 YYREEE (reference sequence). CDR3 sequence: CASSLEGAVATEAFF. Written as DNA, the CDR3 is TGTGCCAGCAGCTTGGAAGGGGCCGTGGCCACTGAAGCTTTCTTT.

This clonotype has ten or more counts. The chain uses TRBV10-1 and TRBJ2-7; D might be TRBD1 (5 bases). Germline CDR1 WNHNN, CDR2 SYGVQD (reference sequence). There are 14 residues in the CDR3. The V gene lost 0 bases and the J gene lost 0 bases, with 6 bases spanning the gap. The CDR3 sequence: CASSESQGSYEQYF. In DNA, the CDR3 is TGCGCCAGCAGTGAGTCCCAGGGCTCCTACGAGCAGTACTTC.

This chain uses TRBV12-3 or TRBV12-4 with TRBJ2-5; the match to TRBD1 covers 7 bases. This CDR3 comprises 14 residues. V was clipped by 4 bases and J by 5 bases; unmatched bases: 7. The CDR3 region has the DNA TGTGCCAGCAGTTCCAGACAGGGATCGGAGACCCAGTACTTC. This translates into CASSSRQGSETQYF.

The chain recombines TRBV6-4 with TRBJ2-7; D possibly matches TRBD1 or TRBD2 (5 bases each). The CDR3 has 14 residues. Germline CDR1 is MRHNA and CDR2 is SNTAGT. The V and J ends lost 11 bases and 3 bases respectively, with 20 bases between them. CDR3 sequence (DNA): TGTGCCGGCCTGAGGGACGGAGGATGCTACGAGCAGTACTTC. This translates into CAGLRDGGCYEQYF.

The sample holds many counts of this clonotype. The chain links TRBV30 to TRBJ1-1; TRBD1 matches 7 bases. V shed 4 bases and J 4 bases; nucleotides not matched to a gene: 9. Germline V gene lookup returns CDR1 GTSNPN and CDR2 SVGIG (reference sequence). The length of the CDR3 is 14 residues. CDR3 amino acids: CAWNPGGASTEAFF. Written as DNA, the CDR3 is TGTGCCTGGAACCCAGGGGGTGCAAGCACTGAAGCTTTCTTT.

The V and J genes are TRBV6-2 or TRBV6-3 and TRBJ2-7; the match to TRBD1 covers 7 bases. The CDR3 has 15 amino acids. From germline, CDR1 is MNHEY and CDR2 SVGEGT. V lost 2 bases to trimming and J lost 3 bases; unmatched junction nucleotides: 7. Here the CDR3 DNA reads TGTGCCAGCAGTTACCTCGGGACAGATCACTACGAGCAGTACTTC. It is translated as CASSYLGTDHYEQYF.

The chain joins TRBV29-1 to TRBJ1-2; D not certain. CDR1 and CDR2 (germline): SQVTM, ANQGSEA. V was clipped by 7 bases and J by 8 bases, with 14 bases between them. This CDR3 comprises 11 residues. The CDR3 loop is CSAQARRGYTF. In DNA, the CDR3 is TGCAGCGCCCAAGCCCGACGGGGCTACACCTTC.

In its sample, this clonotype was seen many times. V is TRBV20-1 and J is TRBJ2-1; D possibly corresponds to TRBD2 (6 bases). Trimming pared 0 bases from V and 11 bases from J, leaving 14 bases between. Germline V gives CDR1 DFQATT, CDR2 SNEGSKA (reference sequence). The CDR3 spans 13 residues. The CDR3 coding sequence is TGCAGTGCTAGAGATCGACTAGTTGGCAAGCAGTTCTTC. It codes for CSARDRLVGKQFF.

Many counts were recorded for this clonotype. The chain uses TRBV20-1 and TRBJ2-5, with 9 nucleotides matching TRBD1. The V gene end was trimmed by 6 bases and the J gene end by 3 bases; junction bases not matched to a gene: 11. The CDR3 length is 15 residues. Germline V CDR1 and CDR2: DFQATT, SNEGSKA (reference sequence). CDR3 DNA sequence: TGCAGTGCAAAGGACAGGGGTGGCAAAAAAGAGACCCAGTACTTC. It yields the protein CSAKDRGGKKETQYF.

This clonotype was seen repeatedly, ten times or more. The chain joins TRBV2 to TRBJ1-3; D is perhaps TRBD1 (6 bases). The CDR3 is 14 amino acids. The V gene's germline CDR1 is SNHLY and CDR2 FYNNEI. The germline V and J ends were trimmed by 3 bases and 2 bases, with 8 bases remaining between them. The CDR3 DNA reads TGTGCCAGCAGTGAGAACAGGGCTGGAAACACCATATATTTT. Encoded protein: CASSENRAGNTIYF.

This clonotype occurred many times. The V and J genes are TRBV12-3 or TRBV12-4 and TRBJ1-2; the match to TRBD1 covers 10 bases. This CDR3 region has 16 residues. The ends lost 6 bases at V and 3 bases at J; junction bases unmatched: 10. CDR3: CASRLIGQGGHYGYTF. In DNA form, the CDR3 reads TGTGCCAGCAGATTGATAGGACAGGGGGGGCACTATGGCTACACCTTC.